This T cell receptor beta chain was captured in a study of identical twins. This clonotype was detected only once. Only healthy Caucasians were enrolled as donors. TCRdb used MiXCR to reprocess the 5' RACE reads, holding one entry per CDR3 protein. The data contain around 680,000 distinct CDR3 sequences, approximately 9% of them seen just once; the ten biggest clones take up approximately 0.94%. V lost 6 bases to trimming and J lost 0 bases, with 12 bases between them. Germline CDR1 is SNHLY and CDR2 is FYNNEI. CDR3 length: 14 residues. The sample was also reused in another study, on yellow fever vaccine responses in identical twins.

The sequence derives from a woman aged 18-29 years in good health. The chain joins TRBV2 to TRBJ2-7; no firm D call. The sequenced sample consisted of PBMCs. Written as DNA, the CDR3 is TGTGCCAGCAGGTTATCCGAAAGCTCCTACGAGCAGTACTTC. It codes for CASRLSESSYEQYF.